Listed below are T cell receptor beta chains from one sample, sequenced in a study of blood T cell repertoires in COVID-19. Libraries were prepared by immunoSEQ multiplex PCR; TCRdb keeps only in-frame clonotypes and omits some of them. Among some 70,000 clones, around four fifths were seen once, and the ten largest hold 8.5% to 10%. Sequenced: peripheral blood. The source of these receptors is a woman aged 50 to 65 with acute or convalescent COVID-19. Both conserved end residues are part of each CDR3. The D gene is left open where the match is weak. Size tells how often a clone was seen (once, few, many) or the class of an expanded clone, and some rows leave it out.

j_call v_call d_call clone_size cdr3_aa cdr3_nt
TRBJ1-1 TRBV5-1 NA NA CASSLVQGKNTEAFF TGCGCCAGCAGCTTGGTGCAGGGTAAGAACACTGAAGCTTTCTTT
TRBJ2-2 TRBV5-4 NA NA CASSPGQNTGELFF TGTGCCAGCAGCCCGGGACAGAACACCGGGGAGCTGTTTTTT
TRBJ1-2 TRBV5-1 TRBD1 NA CASSLGTGGEGGYTF TGCGCCAGCAGCTTGGGCACAGGGGGCGAAGGTGGCTACACCTTC
TRBJ2-3 TRBV29-1 TRBD2 NA CSAPPSGVPTGTQYF TGCAGCGCCCCCCCTAGCGGAGTCCCCACGGGTACGCAGTATTTT
TRBJ2-1 TRBV7-2 TRBD2 NA CASSLAGLAGLSDNEQFF TGTGCCAGCAGCTTAGCGGGACTAGCGGGACTATCTGACAATGAGCAGTTCTTC
TRBJ2-7 TRBV7-2 TRBD2 NA CASSFRGAYEQYF TGTGCCAGCAGTTTCCGGGGGGCCTACGAGCAGTACTTC
TRBJ1-2 TRBV28 TRBD1 NA CASSFSTGVRGYTF TGTGCCAGCAGTTTCTCGACAGGGGTGAGGGGCTACACCTTC
TRBJ2-3 TRBV7-2 TRBD1 NA CASSLKMSGQGTDTQYF TGTGCCAGCAGCTTAAAAATGTCCGGACAGGGCACAGATACGCAGTATTTT
TRBJ2-4 TRBV7-2 TRBD2 NA CASSPGLAANIQYF TGTGCCAGCAGCCCCGGACTAGCGGCAAACATTCAGTACTTC
TRBJ2-3 TRBV27 NA NA CASGGEEGPGDTQYF TGTGCCAGTGGGGGAGAGGAGGGCCCCGGGGATACGCAGTATTTT
TRBJ2-7 TRBV7-8 TRBD2 once CASSPSGTRGSYEQYF TGTGCCAGCAGCCCCTCAGGGACTAGGGGATCCTACGAGCAGTACTTC
TRBJ2-1 TRBV4-3 NA NA CASSQDLSGSYNEQFF TGCGCCAGCAGCCAAGATCTGAGCGGCTCCTACAATGAGCAGTTCTTC
TRBJ1-1 TRBV6-5 NA NA CASSWGLLNTEAFF TGTGCCAGCAGTTGGGGACTTCTGAACACTGAAGCTTTCTTT
TRBJ2-3 TRBV4-2 NA once CASSQDRGYTDTQYF TGTGCCAGCAGCCAAGACAGGGGATACACAGATACGCAGTATTTT
TRBJ2-5 TRBV7-2 NA few CASTVDFQETQYF TGTGCCAGTACGGTAGACTTCCAAGAGACCCAGTACTTC
TRBJ2-2 TRBV7-2 TRBD1 NA CATSSLGQGAIGELFF TGTGCCACCTCAAGTCTGGGACAGGGGGCGATCGGGGAGCTGTTTTTT
TRBJ2-7 TRBV28 NA once CASSFHLPYFVERSPAGYEQYF TGTGCCAGCAGTTTTCACCTGCCATATTTTGTAGAGCGGTCCCCGGCTGGCTACGAGCAGTACTTC
TRBJ2-5 TRBV6-5 NA NA CASLPGVFETQYF TGTGCCAGCCTGCCGGGGGTTTTCGAGACCCAGTACTTC
TRBJ1-2 TRBV2 NA NA CASSGEGLYGYTF TGTGCCAGCTCCGGGGAGGGGCTCTATGGCTACACCTTC
TRBJ1-2 TRBV20-1 TRBD1 few CSASIAGQGARGYTF TGCAGTGCTAGTATCGCGGGACAGGGGGCGCGAGGCTACACCTTC
TRBJ2-1 TRBV5-1 TRBD2 once CASTLAGGDYNEQFF TGCGCCAGCACCCTCGCGGGAGGGGACTACAATGAGCAGTTCTTC
TRBJ1-5 TRBV3-1/TRBV3-2 NA once CASSQAGNSNQPQHF TGTGCCAGCAGCCAAGCCGGGAATAGCAATCAGCCCCAGCATTTT
TRBJ1-5 TRBV2 TRBD1 NA CATDKGQANQPQHF TGTGCCACCGATAAAGGACAGGCTAATCAGCCCCAGCATTTT
TRBJ2-7 TRBV28 TRBD1 NA CASSSPGTGRYEQYF TGTGCCAGCAGCAGTCCCGGGACAGGTCGATACGAGCAGTACTTC
TRBJ2-2 TRBV9 TRBD2 NA CASSQGRGRALEHTGELFF TGTGCCAGCAGCCAAGGCCGCGGGAGGGCCCTCGAACACACCGGGGAGCTGTTTTTT
TRBJ1-2 TRBV25-1 TRBD1 NA CASSDDRDGYGYTF TGTGCCAGCAGTGACGACAGGGATGGGTATGGCTACACCTTC
TRBJ2-1 TRBV7-2 TRBD1 NA CASSYRGQGVGEQFF TGTGCCAGCAGCTACAGGGGACAGGGGGTTGGTGAGCAGTTCTTC
TRBJ2-5 TRBV2 NA NA CASSGATGRETQYF TGTGCCAGCAGTGGAGCGACAGGGAGGGAGACCCAGTACTTC
TRBJ1-2 TRBV7-2 NA NA CASSLRDGAYGYTF TGTGCCAGCAGCTTAAGAGACGGAGCATATGGCTACACCTTC